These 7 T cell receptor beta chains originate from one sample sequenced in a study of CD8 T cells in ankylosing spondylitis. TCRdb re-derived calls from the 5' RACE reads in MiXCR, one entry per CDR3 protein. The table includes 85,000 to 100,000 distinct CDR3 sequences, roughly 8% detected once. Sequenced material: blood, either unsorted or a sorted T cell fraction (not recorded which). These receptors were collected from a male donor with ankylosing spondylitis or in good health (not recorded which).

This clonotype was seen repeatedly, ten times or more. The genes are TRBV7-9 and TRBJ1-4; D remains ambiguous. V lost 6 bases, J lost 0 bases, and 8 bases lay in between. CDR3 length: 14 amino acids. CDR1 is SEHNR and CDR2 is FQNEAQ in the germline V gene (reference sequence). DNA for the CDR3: TGTGCCAGCAGTCACCCAGCAACTAATGAAAAACTGTTTTTT. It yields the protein CASSHPATNEKLFF.

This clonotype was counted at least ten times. The CDR3 reads CAIRGQGRETQYF. Written as DNA, the CDR3 is TGTGCCATCAGAGGACAGGGCCGTGAGACCCAGTACTTC. The chain employs TRBV10-3 and TRBJ2-5, with 8 bases fitting TRBD1. The CDR3 has 13 residues. V shed 6 bases, J shed 5 bases, and the junction held 5 bases outside the gene matches. Germline CDR1 is ENHRY and CDR2 is SYGVKD.

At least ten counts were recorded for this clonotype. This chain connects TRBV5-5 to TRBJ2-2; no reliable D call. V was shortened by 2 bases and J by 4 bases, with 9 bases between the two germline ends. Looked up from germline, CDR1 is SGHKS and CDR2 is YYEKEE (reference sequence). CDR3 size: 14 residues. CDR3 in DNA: TGTGCCAGCAGCTTCAAGTCGAGCACCGGGGAGCTGTTTTTT. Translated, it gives CASSFKSSTGELFF.

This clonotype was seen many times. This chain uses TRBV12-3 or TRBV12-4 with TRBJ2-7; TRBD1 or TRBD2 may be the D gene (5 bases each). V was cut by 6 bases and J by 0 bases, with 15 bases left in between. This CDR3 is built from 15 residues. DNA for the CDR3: TGTGCCAGCAGAACCGGGACGGCAGGCTCCTACGAGCAGTACTTC. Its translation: CASRTGTAGSYEQYF.

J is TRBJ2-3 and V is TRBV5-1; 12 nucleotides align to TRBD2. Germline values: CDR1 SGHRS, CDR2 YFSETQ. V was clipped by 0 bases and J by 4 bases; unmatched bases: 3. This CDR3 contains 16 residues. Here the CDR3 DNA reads TGCGCCAGCAGCTTGGGACTAGCGGGAGAAGCAGATACGCAGTATTTT. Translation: CASSLGLAGEADTQYF.

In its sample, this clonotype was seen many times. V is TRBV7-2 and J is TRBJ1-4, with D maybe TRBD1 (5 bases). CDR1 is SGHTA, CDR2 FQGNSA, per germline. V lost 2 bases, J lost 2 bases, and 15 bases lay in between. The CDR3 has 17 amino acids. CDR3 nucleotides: TGTGCCAGCAGCTTAAACCGAGGGGAATATACTAATGAAAAACTGTTTTTT. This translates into CASSLNRGEYTNEKLFF.

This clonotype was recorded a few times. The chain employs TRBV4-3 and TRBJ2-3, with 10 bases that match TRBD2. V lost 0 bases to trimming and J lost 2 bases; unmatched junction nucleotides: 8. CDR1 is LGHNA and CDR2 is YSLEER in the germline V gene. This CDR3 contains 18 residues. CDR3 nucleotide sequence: TGCGCCAGCAGCCAAGATCGTGGTAGCGGGGGGCCCACAGATACGCAGTATTTT. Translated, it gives CASSQDRGSGGPTDTQYF.